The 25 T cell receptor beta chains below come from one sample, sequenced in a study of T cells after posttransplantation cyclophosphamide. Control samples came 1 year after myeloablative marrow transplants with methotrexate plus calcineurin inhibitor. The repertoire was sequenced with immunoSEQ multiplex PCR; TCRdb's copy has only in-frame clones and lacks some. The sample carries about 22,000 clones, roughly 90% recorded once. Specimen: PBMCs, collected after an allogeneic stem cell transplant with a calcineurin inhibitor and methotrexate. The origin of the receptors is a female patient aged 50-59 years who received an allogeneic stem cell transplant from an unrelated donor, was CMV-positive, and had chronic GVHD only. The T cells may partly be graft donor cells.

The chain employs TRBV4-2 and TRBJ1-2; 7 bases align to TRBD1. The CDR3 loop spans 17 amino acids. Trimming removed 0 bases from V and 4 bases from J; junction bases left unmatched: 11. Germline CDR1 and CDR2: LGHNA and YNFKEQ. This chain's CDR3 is CASSQELRGRVTYGYTF. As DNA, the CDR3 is TGTGCCAGCAGCCAAGAGTTAAGGGGGCGGGTAACCTATGGCTACACCTTC.

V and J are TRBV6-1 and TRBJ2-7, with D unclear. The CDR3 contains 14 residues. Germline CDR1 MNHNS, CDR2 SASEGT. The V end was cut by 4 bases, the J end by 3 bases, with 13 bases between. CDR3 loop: CASSGPGSRYEQYF. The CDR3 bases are TGTGCCAGCAGTGGACCCGGGTCGCGCTACGAGCAGTACTTC.

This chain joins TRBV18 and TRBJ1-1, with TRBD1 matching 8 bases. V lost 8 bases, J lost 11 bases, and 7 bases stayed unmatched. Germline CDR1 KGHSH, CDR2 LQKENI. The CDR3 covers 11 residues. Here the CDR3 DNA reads TGTGCCAGCGGGACAGGTCGGGGCGCTTTCTTT. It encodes CASGTGRGAFF.

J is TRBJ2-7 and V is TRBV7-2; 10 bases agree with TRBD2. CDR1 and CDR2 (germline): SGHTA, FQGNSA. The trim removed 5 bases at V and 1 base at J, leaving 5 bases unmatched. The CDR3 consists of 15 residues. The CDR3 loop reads CASSMTSGSSYEQYF. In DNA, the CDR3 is TGTGCCAGCAGCATGACTAGCGGGTCTTCCTACGAGCAGTACTTC.

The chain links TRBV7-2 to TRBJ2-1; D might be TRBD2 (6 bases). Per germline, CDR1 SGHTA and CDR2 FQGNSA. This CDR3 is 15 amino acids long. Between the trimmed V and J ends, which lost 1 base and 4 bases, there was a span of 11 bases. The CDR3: CASSLGSSVYNEQFF. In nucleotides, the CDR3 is TGTGCCAGCAGCTTAGGCTCTAGCGTATACAATGAGCAGTTCTTC.

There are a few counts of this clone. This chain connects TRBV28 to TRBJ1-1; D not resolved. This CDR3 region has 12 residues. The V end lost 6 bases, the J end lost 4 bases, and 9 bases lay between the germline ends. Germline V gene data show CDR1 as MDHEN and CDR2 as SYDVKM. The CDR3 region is CASSKQPTEAFF. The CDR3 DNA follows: TGTGCCAGCAGCAAACAGCCCACTGAAGCTTTCTTT.

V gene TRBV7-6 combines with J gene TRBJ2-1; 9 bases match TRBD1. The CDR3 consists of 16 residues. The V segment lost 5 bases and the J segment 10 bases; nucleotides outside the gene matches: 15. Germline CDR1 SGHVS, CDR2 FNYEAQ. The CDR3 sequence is CASSLKGYRGRNEQFF. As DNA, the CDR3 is TGTGCCAGCAGCCTAAAGGGTTACAGGGGGCGTAACGAGCAGTTCTTC.

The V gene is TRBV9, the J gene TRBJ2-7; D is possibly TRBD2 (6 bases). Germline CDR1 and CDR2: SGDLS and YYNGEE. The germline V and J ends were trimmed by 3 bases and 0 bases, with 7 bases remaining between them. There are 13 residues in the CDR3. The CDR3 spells CASSGDFSYEQYF. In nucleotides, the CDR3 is TGTGCCAGCAGCGGGGACTTCTCCTACGAGCAGTACTTC.

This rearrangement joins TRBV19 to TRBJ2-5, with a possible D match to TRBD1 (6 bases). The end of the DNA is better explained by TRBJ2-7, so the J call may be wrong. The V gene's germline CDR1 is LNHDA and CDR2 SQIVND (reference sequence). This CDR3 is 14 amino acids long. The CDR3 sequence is CASSPSGQSYEQYF. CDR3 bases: TGTGCCAGTAGCCCCTCAGGACAGTCCTACGAGCAGTACTTC.

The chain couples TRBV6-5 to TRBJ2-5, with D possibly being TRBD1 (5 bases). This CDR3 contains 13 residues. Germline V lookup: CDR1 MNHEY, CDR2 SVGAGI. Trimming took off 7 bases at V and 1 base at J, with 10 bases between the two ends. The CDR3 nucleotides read TGTGCCAGCACCAGACAGCCCCAAGAGACCCAGTACTTC. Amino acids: CASTRQPQETQYF.

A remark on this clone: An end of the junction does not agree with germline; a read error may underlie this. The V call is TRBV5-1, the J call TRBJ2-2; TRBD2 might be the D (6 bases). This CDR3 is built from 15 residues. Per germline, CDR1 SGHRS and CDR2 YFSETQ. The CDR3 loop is CASSPESGRGGKLFF. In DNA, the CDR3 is TGCGCCAGCAGCCCCGAAAGTGGGCGTGGCGGGAAGCTGTTTTTT.

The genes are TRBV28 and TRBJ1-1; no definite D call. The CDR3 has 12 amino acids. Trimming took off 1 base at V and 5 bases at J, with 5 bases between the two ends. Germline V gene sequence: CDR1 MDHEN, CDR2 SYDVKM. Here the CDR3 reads CASSLSSTEAFF. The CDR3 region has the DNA TGTGCCAGCAGTTTATCTAGTACTGAAGCTTTCTTT.

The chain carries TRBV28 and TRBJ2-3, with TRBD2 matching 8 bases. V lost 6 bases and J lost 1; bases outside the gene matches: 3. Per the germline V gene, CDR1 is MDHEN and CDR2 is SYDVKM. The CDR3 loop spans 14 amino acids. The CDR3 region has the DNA TGTGCCAGCAGGCTACTAGCGGGCACAGATACGCAGTATTTT. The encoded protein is CASRLLAGTDTQYF.

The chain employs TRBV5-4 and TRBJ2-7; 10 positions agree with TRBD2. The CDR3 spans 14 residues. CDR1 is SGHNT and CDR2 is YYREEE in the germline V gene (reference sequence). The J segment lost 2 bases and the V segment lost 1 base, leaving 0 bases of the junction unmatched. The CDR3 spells CASSLTSGAYEQYF. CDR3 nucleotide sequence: TGTGCCAGCAGCTTGACTAGCGGGGCCTACGAGCAGTACTTC.

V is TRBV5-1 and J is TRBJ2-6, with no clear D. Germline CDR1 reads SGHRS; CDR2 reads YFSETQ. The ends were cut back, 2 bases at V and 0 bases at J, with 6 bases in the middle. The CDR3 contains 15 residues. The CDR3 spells CASSFSVSGANVLTF. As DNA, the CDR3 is TGCGCCAGCAGCTTCTCAGTCTCTGGGGCCAACGTCCTGACTTTC.

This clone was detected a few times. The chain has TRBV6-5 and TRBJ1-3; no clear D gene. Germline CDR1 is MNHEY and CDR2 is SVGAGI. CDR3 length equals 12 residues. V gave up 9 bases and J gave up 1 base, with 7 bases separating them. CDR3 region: CASKSSGNTIYF. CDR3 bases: TGTGCCAGTAAATCTTCTGGAAACACCATATATTTT.

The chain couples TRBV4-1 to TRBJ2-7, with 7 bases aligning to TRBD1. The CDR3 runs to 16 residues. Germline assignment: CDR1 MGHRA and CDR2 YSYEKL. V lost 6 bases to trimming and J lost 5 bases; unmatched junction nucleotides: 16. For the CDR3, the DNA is TGCGCCAGCAGTAAGGGGCTTGACAGGGCGTTCGACGAGCAGTACTTC. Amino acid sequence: CASSKGLDRAFDEQYF.

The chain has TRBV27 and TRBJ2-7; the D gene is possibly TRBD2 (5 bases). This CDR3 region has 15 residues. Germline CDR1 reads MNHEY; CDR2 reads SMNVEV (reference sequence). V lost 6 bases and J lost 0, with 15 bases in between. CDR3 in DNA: TGTGCCAGCAGCGAATGGCCTACTAGCTCCTACGAGCAGTACTTC. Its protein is CASSEWPTSSYEQYF.

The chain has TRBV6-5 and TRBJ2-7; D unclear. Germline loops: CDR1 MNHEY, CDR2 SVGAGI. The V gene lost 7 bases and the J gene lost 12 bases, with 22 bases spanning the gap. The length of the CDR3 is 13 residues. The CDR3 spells CASTRVGFNSWYF. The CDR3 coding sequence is TGTGCCAGCACCCGGGTAGGCTTCAACTCCTGGTACTTC.

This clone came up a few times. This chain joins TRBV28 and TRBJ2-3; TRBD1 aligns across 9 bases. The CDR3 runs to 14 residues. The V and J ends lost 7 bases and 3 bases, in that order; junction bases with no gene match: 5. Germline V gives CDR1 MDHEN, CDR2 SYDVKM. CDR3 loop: CASNRGLLTDTQYF. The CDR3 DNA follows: TGTGCCAGCAACAGGGGGCTCCTGACAGATACGCAGTATTTT.

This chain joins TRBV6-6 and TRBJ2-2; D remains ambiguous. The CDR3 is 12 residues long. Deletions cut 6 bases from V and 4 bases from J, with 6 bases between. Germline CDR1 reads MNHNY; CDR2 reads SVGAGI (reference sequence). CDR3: CASRQSTGELFF. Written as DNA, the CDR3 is TGTGCCAGCAGACAGTCCACCGGGGAGCTGTTTTTT.

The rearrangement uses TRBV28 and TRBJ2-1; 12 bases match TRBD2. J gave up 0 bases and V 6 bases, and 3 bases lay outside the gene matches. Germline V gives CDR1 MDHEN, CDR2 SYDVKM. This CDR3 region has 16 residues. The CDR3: CASRLAGGPSYNEQFF. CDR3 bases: TGTGCCAGCAGGCTAGCGGGAGGGCCCTCCTACAATGAGCAGTTCTTC.

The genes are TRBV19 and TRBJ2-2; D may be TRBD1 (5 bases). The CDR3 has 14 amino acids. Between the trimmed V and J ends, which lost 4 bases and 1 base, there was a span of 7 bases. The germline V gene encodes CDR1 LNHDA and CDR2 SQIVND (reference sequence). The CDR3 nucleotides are TGTGCCAGTAGTACGACAGAGAACACCGGGGAGCTGTTTTTT. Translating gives CASSTTENTGELFF. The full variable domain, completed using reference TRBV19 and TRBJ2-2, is DGGITQSPKYLFRKEGQNVTLSCEQNLNHDAMYWYRQDPGQGLRLIYYSQIVNDFQKGDIAEGYSVSREKKESFPLTVTSAQKNPTAFYLCASSTTENTGELFFGEGSRLTVL.

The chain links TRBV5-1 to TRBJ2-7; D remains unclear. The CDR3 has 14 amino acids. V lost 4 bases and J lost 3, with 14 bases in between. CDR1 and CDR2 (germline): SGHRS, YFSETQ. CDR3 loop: CASSPPLRHYEQYF. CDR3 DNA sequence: TGCGCCAGCAGCCCCCCTTTACGACACTACGAGCAGTACTTC. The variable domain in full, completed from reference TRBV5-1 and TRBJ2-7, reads KAGVTQTPRYLIKTRGQQVTLSCSPISGHRSVSWYQQTPGQGLQFLFEYFSETQRNKGNFPGRFSGRQFSNSRSEMNVSTLELGDSALYLCASSPPLRHYEQYFGPGTRLTVT.

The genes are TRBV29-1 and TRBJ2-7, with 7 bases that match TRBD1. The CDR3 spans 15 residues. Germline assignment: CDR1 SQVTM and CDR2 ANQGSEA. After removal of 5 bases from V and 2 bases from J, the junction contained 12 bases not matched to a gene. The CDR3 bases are TGCAGCGTTAAAGCGACACAGGGGTGGACCTACGAGCAGTACTTC. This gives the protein CSVKATQGWTYEQYF.